The entry below describes one T cell receptor beta chain. Per the study methods: Amplification with reference gene primers provided the estimates of nucleated cell counts. The data were produced by immunoSEQ multiplex PCR, yet TCRdb's version contains in-frame clones alone and is incomplete. That table supplies the V and J calls and clone size; D and trimming were determined from the DNA. The sample records approximately 300,000 clones, roughly 90% being singletons. These data belong to a study of blood T cell repertoires in COVID-19. Turning to the study itself: Italy, Spain and the United States were the sources of the convalescent and acute COVID-19 samples.

The sequence came from a woman between 25 and 40 years old with COVID-19, enrolled during active disease. What was sequenced was peripheral blood.

CDR3 region: CASSQTDRDRDYEQYF. DNA for the CDR3: TGCGCCAGCAGCCAAACTGACCGGGACAGGGACTACGAGCAGTACTTC. The rearrangement uses TRBV4-3 and TRBJ2-7, with 9 bases matching TRBD1. Germline-derived CDR1 and CDR2 are LGHNA and YSLEER. This CDR3 spans 16 amino acids. Trimming cost V 2 bases and J 3 bases; bases outside gene matches: 8.